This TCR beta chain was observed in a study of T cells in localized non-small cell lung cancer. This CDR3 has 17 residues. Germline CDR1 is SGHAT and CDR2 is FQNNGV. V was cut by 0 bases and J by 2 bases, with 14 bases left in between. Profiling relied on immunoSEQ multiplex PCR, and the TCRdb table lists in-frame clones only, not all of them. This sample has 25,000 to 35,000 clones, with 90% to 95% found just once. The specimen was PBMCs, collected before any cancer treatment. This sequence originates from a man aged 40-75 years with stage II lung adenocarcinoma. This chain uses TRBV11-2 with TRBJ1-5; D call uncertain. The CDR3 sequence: CASSLDSEQIGNQPQHF. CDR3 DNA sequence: TGTGCCAGCAGCTTAGATAGTGAACAGATAGGCAATCAGCCCCAGCATTTT.